The 32 T cell receptor beta chains given below trace back to one sample, sequenced in a study of shared T cell receptors in the human thymus. Clones were sequenced by immunoSEQ multiplex PCR, and TCRdb holds only the in-frame ones, with some missing. The sample contains 550,000 to 800,000 clones, roughly 85% of which appear only once. In addition, the sample was reused for a study of human thymus T cells.

The source material was thymocytes. The receptors were gathered from a girl in the first two years of life with a congenital heart defect.

This chain connects TRBV15 to TRBJ1-1, with D tentatively TRBD1 (6 bases). CDR3 length equals 21 residues. V gave up 0 bases and J gave up 3 bases, with 29 bases separating them. The germline gives CDR1 LNHNV, CDR2 YYDKDF (reference sequence). The CDR3 DNA is TGTGCCACCAGCAGAGATGGGGGGCGTACAGGGAGGGGCGGAGGGGACACTGAAGCTTTCTTT. It encodes CATSRDGGRTGRGGGDTEAFF.

This sequence joins TRBV29-1 and TRBJ1-2; 11 nucleotides match TRBD1. With 4 bases clipped from V and 3 bases from J, the junction kept 10 bases outside the gene matches. This CDR3 contains 16 residues. CDR1 and CDR2 (germline): SQVTM, ANQGSEA. The DNA for the CDR3 is TGCAGCGTTGGCCTAAACCGGGACAGGGGGGACTATGGCTACACCTTC. Translation gives CSVGLNRDRGDYGYTF.

This chain uses TRBV5-6 with TRBJ2-4, with D perhaps TRBD2 (6 bases). Germline V gene sequence: CDR1 SGHDT, CDR2 YYEEEE. V was shortened by 4 bases and J by 6 bases, with 14 bases between the two germline ends. The CDR3 length is 14 residues. The CDR3: CASSLVDSGNIQYF. The CDR3 nucleotides read TGTGCCAGCAGCCTGGTGGATAGCGGAAACATTCAGTACTTC.

This chain links TRBV4-3 with TRBJ1-1; tentative D call: TRBD1 (5 bases). CDR1 is LGHNA, CDR2 YSLEER, per germline. The length of the CDR3 is 15 residues. V lost 6 bases and J lost 2, with 16 bases in between. The CDR3 here is CASRGFAGHNTEAFF. CDR3 in DNA: TGCGCCAGCAGGGGCTTCGCGGGGCACAACACTGAAGCTTTCTTT.

This clone occurred a few times. This sequence joins TRBV25-1 and TRBJ2-1, with TRBD1 matching over 10 bases. This CDR3 contains 14 residues. Germline assignment: CDR1 MGHDK and CDR2 SYGVNS. Trimming at V came to 3 bases and at J to 7 bases, leaving 3 bases not matched to a gene. CDR3 DNA sequence: TGTGCCAGCAGTGAGGGACAGGGGAGGAATGAGCAGTTCTTC. It yields the protein CASSEGQGRNEQFF.

The chain combines TRBV19 with TRBJ2-5; weak D call: TRBD2 (6 bases). This CDR3 has 14 amino acids. Trimming removed 4 bases at V and 1 base at J, with 10 bases between. Per germline, CDR1 LNHDA and CDR2 SQIVND (reference sequence). The CDR3 reads CASSTPGAQETQYF. In DNA, the CDR3 is TGTGCCAGTAGTACCCCGGGAGCCCAAGAGACCCAGTACTTC.

The sample holds a few counts of this clone. The same CDR3 is also encoded by other DNA sequences in this sample. The rearrangement links TRBV4-1 to TRBJ2-7; a possible D gene is TRBD1 (5 bases). The CDR3 spans 15 residues. CDR1 is MGHRA, CDR2 YSYEKL, per germline. The ends were cut back, 0 bases at V and 0 bases at J, with 9 bases in the middle. This CDR3 reads CASSQEGTGSYEQYF. CDR3 bases: TGCGCCAGCAGCCAAGAGGGAACAGGCTCCTACGAGCAGTACTTC.

The chain links TRBV23-1 to TRBJ1-6, with 10 nucleotides matching TRBD1. TRBV23-1 is an ORF; its function is uncertain. With V trimmed by 8 bases and J by 10 bases, 11 bases remained unmatched. The CDR3 is 15 amino acids. CDR3 amino acids: CASALGTGERSPLHF. CDR3 sequence (DNA): TGCGCCAGCGCTCTAGGGACAGGGGAGCGGTCACCCCTCCACTTT.

The chain employs TRBV7-2 and TRBJ1-4; TRBD1 is a possible D gene (5 bases). Per germline, CDR1 SGHTA and CDR2 FQGNSA. Between the trimmed V and J ends, which lost 1 base and 8 bases, there was a span of 17 bases. This CDR3 region has 16 residues. The CDR3 sequence: CASSLGGEGAREKLFF. CDR3 sequence (DNA): TGTGCCAGCAGCTTAGGCGGGGAAGGGGCAAGAGAAAAACTGTTTTTT.

The chain couples TRBV6-1 to TRBJ2-5, with unresolved D. Germline V lookup: CDR1 MNHNS, CDR2 SASEGT. V was pared by 8 bases and J by 0 bases, with 13 bases between. The CDR3 length is 14 residues. CDR3 residues: CASAELLDQETQYF. The CDR3, as DNA: TGTGCCAGCGCGGAACTCCTAGACCAAGAGACCCAGTACTTC.

V is TRBV12-2 and J is TRBJ2-1; the DNA was not used to check the table's D call, TRBD2. TRBV12-2 is a listed pseudogene. The CDR3 loop spans 15 amino acids. CDR3 sequence: CASRLPGLSHNEQFF. DNA of the CDR3: TGTGCAAGTCGCTTACCGGGACTTTCCCACAATGAGCAGTTCTTC.

This chain joins TRBV6-6 and TRBJ2-5; 7 bases match TRBD1. V lost 6 bases, J lost 2 bases, and 9 bases stayed unmatched. The CDR3 is 15 amino acids. Germline V CDR1 and CDR2: MNHNY, SVGAGI (reference sequence). The CDR3 region has the DNA TGTGCCAGCAGCCCACAACCGACAGGGCAAGAGACCCAGTACTTC. It yields the protein CASSPQPTGQETQYF.

The J gene is TRBJ2-2, the V gene TRBV7-2, with TRBD1 matching over 8 bases. The CDR3 consists of 18 residues. Losses at the gene ends were 5 bases for V and 4 bases for J; bases not matched to a gene: 15. The germline V gene has CDR1 SGHTA and CDR2 FQGNSA. CDR3 region: CASSQRTGLSPSTGELFF. The DNA of the CDR3 is TGTGCCAGCAGCCAAAGGACAGGGCTGTCCCCGAGCACCGGGGAGCTGTTTTTT.

The J gene is TRBJ2-7, the V gene TRBV6-6; 11 nucleotides match TRBD1. V gave up 5 bases and J gave up 4 bases; unmatched junction bases: 7. From germline, CDR1 is MNHNY and CDR2 SVGAGI (reference sequence). The CDR3 loop spans 15 amino acids. The chain's CDR3 is CASSPRGQGGYEQYF. The CDR3 DNA follows: TGTGCCAGCAGTCCAAGGGGACAGGGGGGATACGAGCAGTACTTC.

The genes are TRBV6-1 and TRBJ2-3; D may be TRBD2 (5 bases). The CDR3 is 15 amino acids. Trimming took off 7 bases at V and 2 bases at J, with 16 bases between the two ends. Germline CDR1 and CDR2: MNHNS and SASEGT. The CDR3 DNA reads TGTGCCAGCATGGACTTAACAAAATCCACAGATACGCAGTATTTT. This gives the protein CASMDLTKSTDTQYF.

The chain links TRBV18 to TRBJ1-5, with no clear D. CDR1 and CDR2 (germline): KGHSH, LQKENI. This CDR3 has 16 amino acids. V was shortened by 2 bases and J by 1 base, with 12 bases between the two germline ends. The CDR3 sequence: CASSPIGSVSNQPQHF. CDR3 nucleotide sequence: TGTGCCAGCTCACCAATTGGTTCGGTCAGCAATCAGCCCCAGCATTTT.

The chain employs TRBV7-9 and TRBJ2-7; tentative D call: TRBD2 (5 bases). The germline CDR1 and CDR2 sequences are SEHNR and FQNEAQ (reference sequence). This CDR3 is 15 amino acids long. V was trimmed by 5 bases and J by 6 bases, leaving 20 bases between them. CDR3 sequence: CASSPRGPGSSEQYF. The CDR3 DNA sequence: TGTGCCAGCAGCCCTCGGGGTCCTGGGTCTAGCGAGCAGTACTTC.

V gene TRBV2 combines with J gene TRBJ2-2; D gene uncertain. Trimming removed 1 base at V and 4 bases at J, with 13 bases between. The CDR3 has 16 amino acids. Germline CDR1 is SNHLY and CDR2 is FYNNEI. The DNA for the CDR3 is TGTGCCAGCAGTGAAGAGTTGGGCCTCCCCACCGGGGAGCTGTTTTTT. Amino acids: CASSEELGLPTGELFF.

The V call is TRBV18, the J call TRBJ1-1; no definite D call. Germline CDR1 reads KGHSH; CDR2 reads LQKENI. CDR3 length: 13 residues. Deletions cut 6 bases from V and 1 base from J, with 9 bases between. DNA of the CDR3: TGTGCCAGCTCTCTAGACGGGAACACTGAAGCTTTCTTT. Translation: CASSLDGNTEAFF. Full variable domain (remainder filled in from reference TRBV18 and TRBJ1-1): NAGVMQNPRHLVRRRGQEARLRCSPMKGHSHVYWYRQLPEEGLKFMVYLQKENIIDESGMPKERFSAEFPKEGPSILRIQQVVRGDSAAYFCASSLDGNTEAFFGQGTRLTVV.

V usage is TRBV7-2 and J usage is TRBJ1-1, with D tentatively TRBD1 (5 bases). Germline V CDR1 and CDR2: SGHTA, FQGNSA. The CDR3 has 16 residues. The germline V and J ends were trimmed by 0 bases and 1 base, with 12 bases remaining between them. CDR3: CASSLATVQKNTEAFF. Here the CDR3 DNA reads TGTGCCAGCAGCTTAGCGACAGTACAGAAGAACACTGAAGCTTTCTTT.

This clone was observed once. The chain links TRBV4-1 to TRBJ1-5; D is possibly TRBD1 (6 bases). This CDR3 is built from 18 residues. Germline loops: CDR1 MGHRA, CDR2 YSYEKL. The germline V and J ends were trimmed by 6 bases and 0 bases, with 21 bases remaining between them. The CDR3 loop reads CASRPRDTDLYSNQPQHF. DNA of the CDR3: TGCGCCAGCAGACCCCGGGACACCGACCTTTATAGCAATCAGCCCCAGCATTTT.

This rearrangement joins TRBV10-1 to TRBJ2-2; 10 positions match TRBD2. Germline V gene sequence: CDR1 WNHNN, CDR2 SYGVQD (reference sequence). V lost 4 bases and J lost 9; bases outside the gene matches: 11. The CDR3 spans 16 residues. CDR3 DNA sequence: TGCGCCAGCAGTGGAAGGCTAGCGGGGGAGTACCGGGAGCTGTTTTTT. It yields the protein CASSGRLAGEYRELFF.

The chain couples TRBV15 to TRBJ1-1; D remains ambiguous. Germline loops: CDR1 LNHNV, CDR2 YYDKDF (reference sequence). The CDR3 runs 13 residues. The V end lost 6 bases, the J end lost 1 base, and 9 bases lay between the germline ends. The CDR3 region has the DNA TGTGCCACCAGTTTAGAGGGGAACACTGAAGCTTTCTTT. Translated, it gives CATSLEGNTEAFF.

This chain connects TRBV6-1 to TRBJ1-5; 8 nucleotides agree with TRBD1. Per the germline V gene, CDR1 is MNHNS and CDR2 is SASEGT. The CDR3 spans 15 residues. The J segment lost 4 bases and the V segment lost 8 bases, leaving 10 bases of the junction unmatched. CDR3 sequence (DNA): TGTGCCAGCCATCTTAAGGACAGGGAAAATCAGCCCCAGCATTTT. It translates to CASHLKDRENQPQHF.

The rearrangement joins TRBV7-8 to TRBJ2-1; no definite D call. V dropped 2 bases and J dropped 7 bases, with 12 bases sitting between them. CDR3 length: 14 amino acids. Germline CDR1 SGHVS, CDR2 FQNEAQ. Here the CDR3 DNA reads TGTGCCAGCAGCTTACTACGAATCTTGAATGAGCAGTTCTTC. This sequence encodes CASSLLRILNEQFF. The full variable domain, in which reference TRBV7-8 and TRBJ2-1 provide the parts outside the CDR3, is GAGVSQSPRYKVAKRGQDVALRCDPISGHVSLFWYQQALGQGPEFLTYFQNEAQLDKSGLPSDRFFAERPEGSVSTLKIQRTQQEDSAVYLCASSLLRILNEQFFGPGTRLTVL.

This clone was seen only once. V usage is TRBV9 and J usage is TRBJ2-1; 8 nucleotides line up with TRBD2. Germline V gives CDR1 SGDLS, CDR2 YYNGEE. CDR3 length: 16 residues. The junction had 5 bases not matched to a gene; V was cut back by 0 bases and J by 3 bases. CDR3 loop: CASSVEGGGNYNEQFF. DNA of the CDR3: TGTGCCAGCAGCGTAGAGGGCGGGGGGAACTACAATGAGCAGTTCTTC.

The chain couples TRBV10-3 to TRBJ1-1; TRBD1 is a possible D gene (6 bases). This CDR3 contains 14 residues. Germline CDR1 ENHRY, CDR2 SYGVKD. Trimming stripped 11 bases from V and 0 bases from J, with 16 bases between. The DNA for the CDR3 is TGTGCCCCACTCTCAGGGGTCGTGAACACTGAAGCTTTCTTT. Translated, it gives CAPLSGVVNTEAFF.

The J gene is TRBJ2-7, the V gene TRBV6-5; 11 positions match TRBD2. Germline values: CDR1 MNHEY, CDR2 SVGAGI. The CDR3 has 16 amino acids. The junction had 6 bases not matched to a gene; V was cut back by 4 bases and J by 1 base. For the CDR3, the DNA is TGTGCCAGCAGTTCACGGACTAGCGGGCGTTCCTACGAGCAGTACTTC. Protein sequence: CASSSRTSGRSYEQYF.

In DNA, the CDR3 is TGTGCCAGCAGCTTAGACCAGGGTGGGAATTCACCCCTCCACTTT. Amino acid sequence: CASSLDQGGNSPLHF. The genes are TRBV11-2 and TRBJ1-6, with a possible D match to TRBD1 (5 bases). Germline assignment: CDR1 SGHAT and CDR2 FQNNGV. This CDR3 is 15 amino acids long. V shed 0 bases and J shed 7 bases, with 10 bases lying between them.

The gene calls are TRBV6-5 and TRBJ1-4; D possibly corresponds to TRBD1 (6 bases). V was shortened by 6 bases and J by 13 bases, with 12 bases between the two germline ends. Germline V CDR1 and CDR2: MNHEY, SVGAGI. The CDR3 length is 11 residues. As DNA, the CDR3 is TGTGCCAGCAGAACCACCAGGGGACTGTTTTTT. Its translation is CASRTTRGLFF.

The chain joins TRBV18 to TRBJ2-1, with 14 bases lining up with TRBD2. The length of the CDR3 is 20 residues. Looked up from germline, CDR1 is KGHSH and CDR2 is LQKENI. V shed 6 bases, J shed 0 bases, and the junction held 13 bases outside the gene matches. CDR3 sequence: CASSPQPGLAGDRSYNEQFF. CDR3 in DNA: TGTGCCAGCTCGCCCCAGCCGGGACTAGCGGGGGACCGCTCCTACAATGAGCAGTTCTTC.

The genes are TRBV7-9 and TRBJ2-2; weak D call: TRBD1 (6 bases). Germline V lookup: CDR1 SEHNR, CDR2 FQNEAQ (reference sequence). CDR3 length: 15 residues. Trimming stripped 2 bases from V and 2 bases from J, with 9 bases between. The CDR3 coding sequence is TGTGCCAGCAGCTTAAGGGACACCAACACCGGGGAGCTGTTTTTT. It translates to CASSLRDTNTGELFF.